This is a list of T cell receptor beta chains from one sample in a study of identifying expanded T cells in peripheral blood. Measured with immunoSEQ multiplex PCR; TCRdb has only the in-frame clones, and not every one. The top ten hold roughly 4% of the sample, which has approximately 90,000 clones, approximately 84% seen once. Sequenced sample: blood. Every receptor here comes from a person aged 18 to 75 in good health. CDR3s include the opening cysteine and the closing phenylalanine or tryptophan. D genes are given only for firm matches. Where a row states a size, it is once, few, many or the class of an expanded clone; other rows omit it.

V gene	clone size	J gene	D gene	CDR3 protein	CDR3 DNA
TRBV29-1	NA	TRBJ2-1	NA	CSVEIVGGSAHEQFF	TGCAGCGTTGAAATCGTAGGGGGATCGGCTCATGAGCAGTTCTTC
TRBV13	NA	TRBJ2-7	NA	CASSLALRSYEQYF	TGTGCCAGCAGCTTAGCGCTACGGTCCTACGAGCAGTACTTC
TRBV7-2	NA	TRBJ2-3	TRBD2	CASSFYGGGADTQYF	TGTGCCAGCAGCTTTTATGGGGGGGGAGCGGATACGCAGTATTTT
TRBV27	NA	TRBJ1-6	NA	CASSMRPSDNSPLHF	TGTGCCAGCAGTATGCGTCCATCTGATAATTCACCCCTCCACTTT
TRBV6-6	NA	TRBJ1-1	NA	CASSFQGDWTEAFF	TGTGCCAGCAGTTTCCAGGGCGATTGGACTGAAGCTTTCTTT
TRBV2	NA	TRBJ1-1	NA	CASSDFGEETEAFF	TGTGCCAGCAGTGATTTCGGGGAGGAGACTGAAGCTTTCTTT
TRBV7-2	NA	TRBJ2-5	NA	CASSLARTAQETQYF	TGTGCCAGCAGCTTAGCGCGGACAGCACAAGAGACCCAGTACTTC
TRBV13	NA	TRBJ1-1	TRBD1	CASSFGTALFAEAFF	TGTGCCAGCAGCTTCGGGACAGCTCTTTTCGCTGAAGCTTTCTTT
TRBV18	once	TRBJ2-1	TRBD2	CASSLIRNRGGSSYNEQFF	TGTGCCAGCTCACTTATCCGGAATCGCGGGGGGAGCTCCTACAATGAGCAGTTCTTC
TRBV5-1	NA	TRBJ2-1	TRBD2	CASRPPSGGPHEQFF	TGCGCCAGCAGACCTCCCAGCGGGGGGCCCCATGAGCAGTTCTTC
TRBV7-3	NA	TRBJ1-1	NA	CASSSGFNTEAFF	TGTGCCAGCAGCTCGGGGTTCAACACTGAAGCTTTCTTT
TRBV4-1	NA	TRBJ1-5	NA	CASSQVLILLNQPQHF	TGCGCCAGCAGCCAAGTCTTGATACTCCTGAATCAGCCCCAGCATTTT
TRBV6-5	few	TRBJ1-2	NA	CASSVTGTGYTF	TGTGCCAGCAGCGTCACAGGGACTGGCTACACCTTC
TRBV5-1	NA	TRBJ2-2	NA	CASSFRQATNTGELFF	TGCGCCAGCAGCTTCCGGCAGGCCACGAACACCGGGGAGCTGTTTTTT
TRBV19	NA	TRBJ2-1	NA	CASSYASELNEQFF	TGTGCCAGTAGTTACGCTAGCGAGCTTAATGAGCAGTTCTTC
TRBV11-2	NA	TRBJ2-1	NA	CASSLDSHNEQFF	TGTGCCAGCAGCTTAGACAGTCACAATGAGCAGTTCTTC
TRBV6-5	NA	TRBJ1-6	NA	CASTGTHNSPLHF	TGTGCCAGCACTGGGACACATAATTCACCCCTCCACTTT
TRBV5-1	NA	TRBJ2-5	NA	CASSLSPVQETQYF	TGCGCCAGCAGCTTGTCGCCAGTACAAGAGACCCAGTACTTC
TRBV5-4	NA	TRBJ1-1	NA	CASSLALTGNTEAFF	TGTGCCAGCAGCTTGGCCCTAACAGGGAACACTGAAGCTTTCTTT
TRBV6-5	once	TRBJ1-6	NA	CASSYVQYNSPLHF	TGTGCCAGCAGTTATGTCCAGTATAATTCACCCCTCCACTTT
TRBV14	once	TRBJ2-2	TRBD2	CASSGGLAGNTGELFF	TGTGCCAGCAGCGGGGGACTAGCGGGAAACACCGGGGAGCTGTTTTTT
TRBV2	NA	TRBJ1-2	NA	CASRGQKPNYGYTF	TGTGCCAGCAGAGGACAGAAGCCCAACTATGGCTACACCTTC
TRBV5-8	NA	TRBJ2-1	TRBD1	CASSLQGAIRYEQFF	TGTGCCAGCAGCTTGCAGGGGGCAATAAGGTATGAGCAGTTCTTC
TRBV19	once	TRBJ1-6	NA	CASSIVAGVNSPLHF	TGTGCCAGTAGTATAGTCGCAGGAGTGAATTCACCCCTCCACTTT
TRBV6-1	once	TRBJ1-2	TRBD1	CASSVGQGAGGYTF	TGTGCCAGCAGTGTCGGACAGGGGGCGGGAGGCTACACCTTC
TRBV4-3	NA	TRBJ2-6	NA	CASSQTVGHRGANVLTF	TGCGCCAGCAGCCAAACGGTGGGACACCGAGGGGCCAACGTCCTGACTTTC
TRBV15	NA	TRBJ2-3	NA	CATSTRRGSTDTQYF	TGTGCCACCAGCACACGCCGGGGGAGCACAGATACGCAGTATTTT
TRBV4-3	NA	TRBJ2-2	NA	CASSQGSGTGRSGELFF	TGCGCCAGCAGCCAAGGGAGCGGGACAGGAAGGTCCGGGGAGCTGTTTTTT
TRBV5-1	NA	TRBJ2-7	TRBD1	CASSLTGGKYEQYF	TGCGCCAGCAGCTTGACAGGGGGCAAGTACGAGCAGTACTTC
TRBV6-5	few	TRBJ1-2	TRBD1	CASSAHQGQFYTF	TGTGCCAGCAGCGCGCACCAGGGACAGTTCTACACCTTC
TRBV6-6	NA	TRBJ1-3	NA	CASRLHVGRDGNTIYF	TGTGCCAGCAGATTACACGTGGGCAGGGATGGAAACACCATATATTTT
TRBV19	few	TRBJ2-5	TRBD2	CASSGKTSGGSGTQYF	TGTGCCAGTAGTGGTAAGACTAGCGGAGGCAGCGGGACCCAGTACTTC
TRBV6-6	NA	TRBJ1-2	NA	CASRPGTGYGYTF	TGTGCCAGCAGACCCGGGACGGGGTATGGCTACACCTTC
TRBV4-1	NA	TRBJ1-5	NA	CASSQGTAFNQPQHF	TGCGCCAGCAGCCAAGGGACAGCTTTCAATCAGCCCCAGCATTTT